This passage covers 25 T cell receptor beta chains from one sample sequenced in a study of blood T cells in healthy people across ages. The authors ran a second PCR of 7 to 11 cycles using a sample-barcoded 5' primer and a J-beta primer mix. Via MiXCR, TCRdb re-called the 5' RACE reads, giving one row per CDR3 protein. The sample has 550,000 to 750,000 distinct CDR3 sequences, more than 20% seen once. Sequencing was done on a sample of blood. The origin of the receptors is a man aged 70-80 years in good health.

This rearrangement joins TRBV18 to TRBJ1-4; TRBD1 is a possible D gene (5 bases). The CDR3 is 14 residues long. Germline V gives CDR1 KGHSH, CDR2 LQKENI. V lost 3 bases and J 3 bases, leaving 8 bases between the germline ends. In nucleotides, the CDR3 is TGTGCCAGCTCACCTCAGGGCCCTAATGAAAAACTGTTTTTT. Protein: CASSPQGPNEKLFF.

On this clonotype: The junction departs from germline at one end; a sequencing error may be responsible. The chain joins TRBV7-7 to TRBJ1-5; D is uncertain. Per germline, CDR1 SSHAT and CDR2 FNYEAQ (reference sequence). This CDR3 contains 13 residues. The CDR3 bases are TGTGCTAGCAGCATAGCACCTAGTCAGCCCCAGCATTTT. This codes for CASSIAPSQPQHF.

This clonotype has a handful of counts. J is TRBJ2-4 and V is TRBV7-6; TRBD2 agrees at 15 bases. Trimming at V came to 8 bases and at J to 7 bases, leaving 9 bases not matched to a gene. Germline V gene sequence: CDR1 SGHVS, CDR2 FNYEAQ. The CDR3 is made up of 16 amino acids. The CDR3 DNA sequence: TGTGCCAGCGCCCCCGGGACTAGCGGGAGGAGCAACATTCAGTACTTC. Translating it yields CASAPGTSGRSNIQYF.

V gene TRBV20-1 combines with J gene TRBJ2-5; TRBD2 agrees at 8 bases. Germline assignment: CDR1 DFQATT and CDR2 SNEGSKA (reference sequence). J lost 2 bases, V lost 3 bases, and 8 bases had no gene match. This CDR3 is 15 amino acids long. The CDR3 sequence is CSASSPGTSQETQYF. In DNA, the CDR3 is TGCAGTGCTAGTAGTCCCGGGACTAGTCAAGAGACCCAGTACTTC.

This clonotype was observed many times. The rearrangement links TRBV20-1 to TRBJ2-7; possibly TRBD1 for D (6 bases). With 6 bases removed from V and 3 bases from J, the gap between germline ends came to 9 bases. The CDR3 totals 11 residues. CDR1 DFQATT and CDR2 SNEGSKA come from the germline V gene (reference sequence). CDR3 coding DNA: TGCAGTGCGCAGACAGGCTACGAGCAGTACTTC. Protein: CSAQTGYEQYF.

As concerns this clonotype: Its ends do not fully match the called genes, so a read error is possible. The rearrangement uses TRBV12-3 or TRBV12-4 and TRBJ2-1; weak D call: TRBD1 (5 bases). The CDR3 loop spans 15 amino acids. The CDR3 DNA is TGTACCAGCAGTTTGTTGGGGCCCCCCTACAATGAGCAGTTCTTC. Translating it yields CTSSLLGPPYNEQFF.

V and J are TRBV6-5 and TRBJ1-6; TRBD1 agrees at 7 bases. The trim removed 0 bases at V and 7 bases at J, leaving 0 bases unmatched. Germline CDR1 is MNHEY and CDR2 is SVGAGI. The CDR3 runs 14 residues. The CDR3 loop is CASSYSGQNSPLHF. The CDR3 nucleotides are TGTGCCAGCAGTTACTCGGGACAGAATTCACCCCTCCACTTT.

The chain joins TRBV7-9 to TRBJ1-1, with D tentatively TRBD1 (5 bases). V shed 3 bases and J shed 4 bases, with 12 bases lying between them. This CDR3 has 14 amino acids. CDR1 is SEHNR and CDR2 is FQNEAQ in the germline V gene (reference sequence). In DNA form, the CDR3 reads TGTGCCAGCAGCTTGGCCAGGGAGGGCACTGAAGCTTTCTTT. Translated, it gives CASSLAREGTEAFF.

This clonotype was counted a single time. The genes are TRBV20-1 and TRBJ2-5; 15 positions agree with TRBD2. The germline CDR1 and CDR2 sequences are DFQATT and SNEGSKA (reference sequence). The V segment lost 6 bases and the J segment 1 base; nucleotides outside the gene matches: 6. The CDR3 totals 16 residues. The CDR3 reads CSASGTSGRSQETQYF. Here the CDR3 DNA reads TGCAGTGCGTCCGGGACTAGCGGGAGGTCCCAAGAGACCCAGTACTTC.

The chain is built from TRBV7-2 and TRBJ2-7; D is possibly TRBD1 (6 bases). CDR1 and CDR2 from the germline V gene are SGHTA and FQGNSA. The ends were cut back, 6 bases at V and 2 bases at J, with 20 bases in the middle. This CDR3 has 16 amino acids. For the CDR3, the DNA is TGTGCCAGCAGTTACCTGGGACATCATAGCCCCTACGAGCAGTACTTC. This encodes CASSYLGHHSPYEQYF.

The chain has TRBV28 and TRBJ1-5; D ambiguous. The germline V gene has CDR1 MDHEN and CDR2 SYDVKM. Trimming took 3 bases from V and 4 from J, leaving 10 bases between them. The CDR3 covers 14 residues. The CDR3 spells CASSFWRDNQPQHF. The DNA for the CDR3 is TGTGCCAGCAGTTTCTGGAGAGATAATCAGCCCCAGCATTTT.

This clonotype was seen only a few times. V is TRBV12-1 and J is TRBJ2-7; the DNA was not compared with TRBD1, the D call given in the table. TRBV12-1 is flagged as a pseudogene. The CDR3 is 14 residues long. CDR3 nucleotides: TGTGCCAGCAGCGTTAAAGGACAGGGAGAAGAGCAGTACTTC. Its translation: CASSVKGQGEEQYF.

There are a few counts of this clonotype. Mismatch with germline at one junction end may stem from a read error. The V gene is TRBV20-1, the J gene TRBJ2-7; 9 bases are shared with TRBD2. Germline V gene lookup returns CDR1 DFQATT and CDR2 SNEGSKA (reference sequence). This CDR3 has 15 amino acids. This chain's CDR3 is CSAGKISGGGYEQSF. The CDR3 coding sequence is TGCAGTGCTGGCAAAATTAGCGGGGGAGGCTACGAGCAGTCCTTC.

This clonotype was observed at least ten times. The rearrangement links TRBV11-2 to TRBJ2-3, with 9 bases matching TRBD1. Per germline, CDR1 SGHAT and CDR2 FQNNGV. The trim removed 2 bases at V and 4 bases at J, leaving 13 bases unmatched. The CDR3 runs 18 residues. CDR3 nucleotides: TGTGCCAGCAGCTTATTCACAGGGGGCGGATTCCCCCCAGATACGCAGTATTTT. Its protein is CASSLFTGGGFPPDTQYF.

This chain connects TRBV7-2 to TRBJ2-5; TRBD1 agrees at 9 bases. The J call may be incorrect, as the DNA end agrees better with TRBJ2-1. CDR3 length: 16 residues. Germline lookup yields CDR1 SGHTA and CDR2 FQGNSA. The CDR3: CASSLRTGVPYNEQFF. CDR3 nucleotides: TGTGCCAGCAGCCTACGGACAGGGGTCCCCTACAATGAGCAGTTCTTC.

This clonotype has a handful of counts. The rearrangement links TRBV4-3 to TRBJ2-6; a possible D gene is TRBD1 (6 bases). V lost 0 bases, J lost 0 bases, and 12 bases lay in between. Germline CDR1 LGHNA, CDR2 YSLEER. The length of the CDR3 is 18 residues. CDR3 in amino acids: CASSQETGPYSGANVLTF. As DNA, the CDR3 is TGCGCCAGCAGCCAAGAAACAGGGCCGTACTCTGGGGCCAACGTCCTGACTTTC.

This clonotype was seen more than once but under ten times. The J gene is TRBJ2-1, the V gene TRBV21-1. TRBV21-1 is a pseudogene locus. This CDR3 region has 13 residues. The CDR3 here is CASSKGNYNEQFF. The DNA of the CDR3 is TGTGCCAGCAGCAAGGGTAATTACAATGAGCAGTTCTTC.

The chain employs TRBV7-9 and TRBJ2-5, with 9 bases identical to TRBD1. V was clipped by 5 bases and J by 3 bases; unmatched bases: 4. Germline-derived CDR1 and CDR2 are SEHNR and FQNEAQ (reference sequence). CDR3 length equals 14 residues. CDR3 bases: TGTGCCAGCAGCATTCGACAGGGGGAAGAGACCCAGTACTTC. Amino acids: CASSIRQGEETQYF.

This clonotype showed up just a few times. V usage is TRBV18 and J usage is TRBJ2-3; D is perhaps TRBD2 (5 bases). The CDR3 runs 15 residues. The germline gives CDR1 KGHSH, CDR2 LQKENI. Between the trimmed V and J ends, which lost 0 bases and 6 bases, there was a span of 13 bases. CDR3 sequence: CASSPPGFSADTQYF. In DNA, the CDR3 is TGTGCCAGCTCACCACCGGGATTTAGCGCGGATACGCAGTATTTT.

The rearrangement joins TRBV20-1 to TRBJ2-1, with D uncertain. Matching the DNA end better, TRBJ2-5 makes the J call doubtful. The CDR3 runs 11 residues. Germline lookup yields CDR1 DFQATT and CDR2 SNEGSKA (reference sequence). Here the CDR3 DNA reads TGCAGCGCCCTCGTTCAAGAGACCCAGTACTTC. It translates to CSALVQETQYF.

The chain is built from TRBV7-8 and TRBJ2-7; 9 nucleotides agree with TRBD1. The CDR3 spans 17 residues. The germline CDR1 and CDR2 sequences are SGHVS and FQNEAQ. V dropped 1 base and J dropped 3; count of bases not matched to a gene: 10. The chain's CDR3 is CASSLGVSGTGFYEQYF. The CDR3 DNA is TGTGCCAGCAGCTTAGGGGTTTCCGGGACAGGGTTCTACGAGCAGTACTTC.

The rearrangement links TRBV27 to TRBJ2-1, with TRBD2 identical over 10 bases. V dropped 5 bases and J dropped 10; count of bases not matched to a gene: 14. Germline V gene sequence: CDR1 MNHEY, CDR2 SMNVEV (reference sequence). This CDR3 comprises 16 residues. The CDR3 loop is CASSKLAGTFLREQFF. CDR3 in DNA: TGTGCCAGCAGTAAACTAGCGGGGACCTTCCTCAGGGAGCAGTTCTTC.

The chain recombines TRBV5-1 with TRBJ2-3; 9 bases align to TRBD1. The V and J ends lost 1 base and 0 bases, in that order; junction bases with no gene match: 9. The germline V gene encodes CDR1 SGHRS and CDR2 YFSETQ. There are 18 residues in the CDR3. The CDR3 loop is CASSLLGMTGGSTDTQYF. For the CDR3, the DNA is TGCGCCAGCAGCTTGCTCGGGATGACAGGGGGGAGCACAGATACGCAGTATTTT.

The chain uses TRBV15 and TRBJ2-3; 7 bases line up with TRBD2. The CDR3 loop spans 16 amino acids. The J segment lost 2 bases and the V segment lost 1 base, leaving 6 bases of the junction unmatched. Germline CDR1 LNHNV, CDR2 YYDKDF (reference sequence). This chain's CDR3 is CATSRGTSANTDTQYF. For the CDR3, the DNA is TGTGCCACCAGCAGAGGAACTAGCGCCAACACAGATACGCAGTATTTT.

This clonotype was detected a few times. V and J are TRBV29-1 and TRBJ2-3, with 7 bases fitting TRBD2. The CDR3 runs to 14 residues. V lost 3 bases, J lost 0 bases, and 3 bases stayed unmatched. CDR1 is SQVTM and CDR2 is ANQGSEA in the germline V gene. CDR3 region: CSVDSSGSTDTQYF. The CDR3 DNA follows: TGCAGCGTTGATTCTAGCGGTAGCACAGATACGCAGTATTTT.